This TCR beta chain was found in a study of Graves' ophthalmopathy and Graves' hyperthyroidism. Study conclusions and caveats: Ophthalmopathy progression predictions by the model showed roughly 77% specificity and about 68% sensitivity. A 13-signature model separated ophthalmopathy from stable hyperthyroidism, about 90% sensitivity, approximately 84% specificity.

This clonotype has ten or more counts. Its antigen is unknown. Germline assignment: CDR1 MNHEY and CDR2 SMNVEV (reference sequence). The junction had 5 bases not matched to a gene; V was cut back by 4 bases and J by 6 bases. The CDR3 loop spans 14 amino acids. Fresh peripheral blood (less than 11 ml) yielded the PBMCs. Transcripts of RNA were the source for amplifying TCR beta CDR3 regions. Investigators did first-round RT-PCR with HTBI primers, then second-round multiplex PCR. TCRdb reanalysed the multiplex PCR reads using MiXCR and keeps one entry per CDR3 protein. The sample lists about 160,000 distinct CDR3 sequences; approximately 40% were seen once.

This clonotype originated in a woman between 40 and 55 years old with Graves' ophthalmopathy. The chain couples TRBV27 to TRBJ2-2; TRBD1 agrees at 7 bases. What was sequenced was peripheral blood. The CDR3 DNA follows: TGTGCCAGCAGTTCTAGGGGGCGTCCCGGGGAGCTGTTTTTT. Translating gives CASSSRGRPGELFF.